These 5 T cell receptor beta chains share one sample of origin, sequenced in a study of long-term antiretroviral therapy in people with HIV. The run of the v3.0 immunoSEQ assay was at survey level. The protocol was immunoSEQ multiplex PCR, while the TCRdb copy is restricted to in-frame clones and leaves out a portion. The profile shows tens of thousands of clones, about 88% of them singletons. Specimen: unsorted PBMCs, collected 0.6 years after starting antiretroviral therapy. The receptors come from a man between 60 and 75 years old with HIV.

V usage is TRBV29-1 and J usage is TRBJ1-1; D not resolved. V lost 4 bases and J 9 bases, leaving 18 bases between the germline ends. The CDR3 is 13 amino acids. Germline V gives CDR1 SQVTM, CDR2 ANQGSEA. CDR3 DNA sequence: TGCAGCGTTGGAGCAAGCCGCTCGACTCAAGCTTTCTTT. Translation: CSVGASRSTQAFF.

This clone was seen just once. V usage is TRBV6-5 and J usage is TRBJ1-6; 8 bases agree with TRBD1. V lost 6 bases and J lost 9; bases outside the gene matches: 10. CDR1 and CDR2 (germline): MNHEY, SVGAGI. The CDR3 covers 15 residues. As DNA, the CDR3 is TGTGCCAGCAGCCCTGACAGGGGAACAGGTTCACCCCTCCACTTT. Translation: CASSPDRGTGSPLHF.

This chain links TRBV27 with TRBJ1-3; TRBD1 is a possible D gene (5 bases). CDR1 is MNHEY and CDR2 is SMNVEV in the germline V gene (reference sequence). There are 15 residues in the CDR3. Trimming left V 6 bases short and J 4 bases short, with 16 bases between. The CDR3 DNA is TGTGCCAGCAGCCGGGGGGTCGCTTGGGGAAACACCATATATTTT. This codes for CASSRGVAWGNTIYF.

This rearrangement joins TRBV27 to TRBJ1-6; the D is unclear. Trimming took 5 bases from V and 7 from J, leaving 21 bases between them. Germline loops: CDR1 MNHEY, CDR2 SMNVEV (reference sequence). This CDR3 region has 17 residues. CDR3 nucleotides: TGTGCCAGCAGTACCGCCATGGCCGTCCTGGGAAATTCACCCCTCCACTTT. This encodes CASSTAMAVLGNSPLHF.

CDR3 loop: CASSLNPRPRETQYF. The CDR3, as DNA: TGTGCCAGCAGCTTGAACCCCCGGCCGCGGGAGACCCAGTACTTC. This chain links TRBV5-6 with TRBJ2-5; no reliable D call. The germline V gene encodes CDR1 SGHDT and CDR2 YYEEEE. The CDR3 is 15 amino acids. The ends were cut back, 1 base at V and 5 bases at J, with 15 bases in the middle.